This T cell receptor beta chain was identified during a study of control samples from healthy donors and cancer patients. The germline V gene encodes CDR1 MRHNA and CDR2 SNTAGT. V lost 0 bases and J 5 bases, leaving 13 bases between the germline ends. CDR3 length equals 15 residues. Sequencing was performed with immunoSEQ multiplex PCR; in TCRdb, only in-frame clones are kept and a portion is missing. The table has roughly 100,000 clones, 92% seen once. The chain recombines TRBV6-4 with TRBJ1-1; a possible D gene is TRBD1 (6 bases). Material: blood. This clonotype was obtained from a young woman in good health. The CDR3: CASSDSGDKGTEAFF. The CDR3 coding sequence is TGTGCCAGCAGTGACTCCGGGGACAAGGGAACTGAAGCTTTCTTT.